This TCR beta chain stems from a study of blood T cells in healthy people across ages. Roughly 10 milliliters of peripheral blood were drawn from each donor. Isolation recovered at least 6.5 million PBMCs from every sample. With a J-beta primer mix and a sample-barcoded 5' primer, a second PCR ran about 6 to 11 cycles. TCRdb itself ran the 5' RACE reads through MiXCR, one entry per CDR3 protein. The sample contains more than 500,000 distinct CDR3 sequences, 25% to 30% of which appear only once. About this clonotype: Its antigen is not known.

The V end lost 6 bases, the J end lost 5 bases, and 10 bases lay between the germline ends. The germline V gene encodes CDR1 DFQATT and CDR2 SNEGSKA (reference sequence). The CDR3 is 11 residues long. General study results and limits: Per-million-T-cell TCR beta diversity fell roughly linearly with age. Both higher diversity and more naive CD4+ cells marked long-lived donors when set against aged donors.

The J gene is TRBJ2-5, the V gene TRBV20-1; D is undetermined. Material for sequencing was blood. This clonotype was sampled from a woman in her 70s in good health. CDR3 DNA: TGCAGTGCAACGTTAGGGGAGACCCAGTACTTC. The encoded protein is CSATLGETQYF.